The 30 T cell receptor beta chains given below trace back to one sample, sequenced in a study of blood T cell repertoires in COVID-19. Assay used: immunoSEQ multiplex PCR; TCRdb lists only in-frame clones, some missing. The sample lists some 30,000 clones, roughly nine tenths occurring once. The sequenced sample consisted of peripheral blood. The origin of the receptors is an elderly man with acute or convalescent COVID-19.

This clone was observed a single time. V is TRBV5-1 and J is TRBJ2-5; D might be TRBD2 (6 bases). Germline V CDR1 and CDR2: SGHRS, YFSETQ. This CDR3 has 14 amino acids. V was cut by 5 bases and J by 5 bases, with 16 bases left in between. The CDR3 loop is CASRDGQGGETQYF. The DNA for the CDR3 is TGCGCCAGCAGAGATGGGCAGGGAGGCGAGACCCAGTACTTC.

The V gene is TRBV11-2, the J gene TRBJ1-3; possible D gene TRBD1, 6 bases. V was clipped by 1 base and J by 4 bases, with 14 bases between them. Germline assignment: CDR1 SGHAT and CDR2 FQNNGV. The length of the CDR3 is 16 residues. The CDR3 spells CASSLAGRGAGNTIYF. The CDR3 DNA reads TGTGCCAGCAGCTTAGCGGGCAGGGGTGCGGGAAACACCATATATTTT.

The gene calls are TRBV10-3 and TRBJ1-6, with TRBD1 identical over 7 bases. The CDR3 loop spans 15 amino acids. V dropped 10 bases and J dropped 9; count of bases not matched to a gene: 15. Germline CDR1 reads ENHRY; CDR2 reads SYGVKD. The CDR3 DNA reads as TGTGCCACTAGGGGACAGTGGAGCGTAAGTTCACCCCTCCACTTT. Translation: CATRGQWSVSSPLHF.

CDR3 in amino acids: CASSGGLPEQYF. In DNA, the CDR3 is TGCGCCAGCAGCGGGGGACTCCCGGAGCAGTACTTC. The chain combines TRBV5-1 with TRBJ2-7; a possible D gene is TRBD2 (6 bases). The CDR3 contains 12 residues. From germline, CDR1 is SGHRS and CDR2 YFSETQ. V was shortened by 4 bases and J by 7 bases, with 12 bases between the two germline ends.

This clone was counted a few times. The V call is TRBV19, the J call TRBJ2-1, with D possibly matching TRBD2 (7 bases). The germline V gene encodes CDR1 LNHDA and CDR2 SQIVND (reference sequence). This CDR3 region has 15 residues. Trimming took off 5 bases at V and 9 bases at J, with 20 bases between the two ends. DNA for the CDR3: TGTGCCAGTAGTTCCCGAAGGGGGAGGGCCGGTGAGCAGTTCTTC. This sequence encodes CASSSRRGRAGEQFF.

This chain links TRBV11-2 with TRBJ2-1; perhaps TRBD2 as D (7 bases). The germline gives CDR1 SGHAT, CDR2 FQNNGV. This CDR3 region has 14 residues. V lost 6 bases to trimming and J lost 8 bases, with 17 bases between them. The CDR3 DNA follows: TGTGCCAGCAGTTCCAGGGTAGGGGGGGATGAGCAGTTCTTC. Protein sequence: CASSSRVGGDEQFF.

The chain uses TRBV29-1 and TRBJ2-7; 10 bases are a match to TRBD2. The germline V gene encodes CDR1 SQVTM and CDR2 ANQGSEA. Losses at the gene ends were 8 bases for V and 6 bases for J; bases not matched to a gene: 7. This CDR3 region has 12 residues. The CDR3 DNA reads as TGCAGCCCTCGAGCGGGAGGGTGCGAGCAGTACTTC. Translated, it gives CSPRAGGCEQYF.

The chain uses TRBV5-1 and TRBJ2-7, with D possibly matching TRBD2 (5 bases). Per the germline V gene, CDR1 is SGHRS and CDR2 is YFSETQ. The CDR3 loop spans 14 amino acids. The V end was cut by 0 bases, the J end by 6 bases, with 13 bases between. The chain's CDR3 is CASSLAVTEGEQYF. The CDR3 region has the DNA TGCGCCAGCAGCTTGGCCGTGACTGAGGGCGAGCAGTACTTC.

The CDR3 nucleotides are TGTGCCAGCAGTAGCCTAGTGCGGTCACATGATACGCAGTATTTT. Translating it yields CASSSLVRSHDTQYF. The genes are TRBV28 and TRBJ2-3; D is unresolved. CDR1 is MDHEN and CDR2 is SYDVKM in the germline V gene. The CDR3 runs to 15 residues. V was shortened by 5 bases and J by 6 bases, with 18 bases between the two germline ends.

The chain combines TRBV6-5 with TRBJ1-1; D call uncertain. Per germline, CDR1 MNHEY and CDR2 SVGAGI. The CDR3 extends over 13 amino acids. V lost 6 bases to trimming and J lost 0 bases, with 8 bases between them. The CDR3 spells CASRREMNTEAFF. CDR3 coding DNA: TGTGCCAGCAGACGTGAGATGAACACTGAAGCTTTCTTT.

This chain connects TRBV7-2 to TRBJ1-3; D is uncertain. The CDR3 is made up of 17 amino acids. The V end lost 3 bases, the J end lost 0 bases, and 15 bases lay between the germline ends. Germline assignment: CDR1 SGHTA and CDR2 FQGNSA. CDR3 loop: CASSLESSLSSGNTIYF. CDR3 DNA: TGTGCCAGCAGCTTGGAGAGCTCCCTGAGCTCTGGAAACACCATATATTTT.

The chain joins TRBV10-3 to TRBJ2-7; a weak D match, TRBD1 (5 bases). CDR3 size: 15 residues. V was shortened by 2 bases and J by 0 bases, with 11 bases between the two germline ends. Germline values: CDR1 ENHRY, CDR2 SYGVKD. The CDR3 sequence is CAISEERQSSYEQYF. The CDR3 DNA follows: TGTGCCATCAGTGAGGAACGACAGAGCTCCTACGAGCAGTACTTC.

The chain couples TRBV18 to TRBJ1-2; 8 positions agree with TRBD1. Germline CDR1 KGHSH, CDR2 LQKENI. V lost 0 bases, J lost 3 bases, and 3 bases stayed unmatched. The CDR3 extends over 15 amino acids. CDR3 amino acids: CASSPPSTGDYGYTF. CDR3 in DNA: TGTGCCAGCTCACCACCGTCGACAGGGGACTATGGCTACACCTTC.

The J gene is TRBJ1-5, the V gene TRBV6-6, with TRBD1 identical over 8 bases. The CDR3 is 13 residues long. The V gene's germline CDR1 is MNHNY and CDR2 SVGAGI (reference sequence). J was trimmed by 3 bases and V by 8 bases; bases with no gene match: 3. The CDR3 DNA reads TGTGCCAGCGGACAGGGAACCAATCAGCCCCAGCATTTT. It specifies CASGQGTNQPQHF.

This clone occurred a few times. CDR3 sequence reads: CASTRRSGNPTGELFF. CDR3 nucleotide sequence: TGTGCCAGCACCAGACGAAGCGGGAATCCCACCGGGGAGCTGTTTTTT. V gene TRBV9 combines with J gene TRBJ2-2; TRBD2 aligns across 7 bases. The germline V gene encodes CDR1 SGDLS and CDR2 YYNGEE. V lost 6 bases to trimming and J lost 4 bases; unmatched junction nucleotides: 12. The CDR3 contains 16 residues.

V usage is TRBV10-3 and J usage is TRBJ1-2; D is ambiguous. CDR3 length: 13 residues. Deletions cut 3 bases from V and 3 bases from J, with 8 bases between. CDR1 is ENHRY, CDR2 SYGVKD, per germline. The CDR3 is CAISDPGDYGYTF. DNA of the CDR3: TGTGCCATCAGTGATCCGGGAGACTATGGCTACACCTTC.

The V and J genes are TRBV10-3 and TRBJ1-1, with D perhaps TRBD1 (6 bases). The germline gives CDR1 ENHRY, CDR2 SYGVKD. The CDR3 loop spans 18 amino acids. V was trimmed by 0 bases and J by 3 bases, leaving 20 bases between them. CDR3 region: CAISESIVRQEIDTEAFF. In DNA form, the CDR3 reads TGTGCCATCAGTGAGTCGATAGTTAGACAGGAGATAGACACTGAAGCTTTCTTT.

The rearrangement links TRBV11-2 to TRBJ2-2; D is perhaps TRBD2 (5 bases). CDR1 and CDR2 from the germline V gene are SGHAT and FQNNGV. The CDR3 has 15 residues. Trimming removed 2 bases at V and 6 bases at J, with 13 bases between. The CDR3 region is CASSLSGLAAGELFF. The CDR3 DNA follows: TGTGCCAGCAGCTTATCCGGGCTAGCAGCCGGGGAGCTGTTTTTT.

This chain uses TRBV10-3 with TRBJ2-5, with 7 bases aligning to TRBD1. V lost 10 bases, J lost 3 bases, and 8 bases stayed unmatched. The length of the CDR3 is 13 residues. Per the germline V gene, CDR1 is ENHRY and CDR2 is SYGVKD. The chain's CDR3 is CATAGTEKETQYF. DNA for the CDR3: TGTGCCACCGCTGGGACAGAGAAAGAGACCCAGTACTTC.

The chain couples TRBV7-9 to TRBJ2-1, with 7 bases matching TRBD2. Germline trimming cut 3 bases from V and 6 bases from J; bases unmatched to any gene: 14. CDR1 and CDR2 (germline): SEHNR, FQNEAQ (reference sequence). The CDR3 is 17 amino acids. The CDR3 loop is CASSFGREGSSRNEQFF. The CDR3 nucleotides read TGTGCCAGCAGCTTTGGTAGGGAGGGGTCGTCACGCAATGAGCAGTTCTTC.

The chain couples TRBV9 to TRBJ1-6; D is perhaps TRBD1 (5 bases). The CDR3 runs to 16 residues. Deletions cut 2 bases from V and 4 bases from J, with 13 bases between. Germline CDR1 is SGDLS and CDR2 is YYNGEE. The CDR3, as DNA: TGTGCCAGCAGCGTGATCGGGGGGGATTATAATTCACCCCTCCACTTT. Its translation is CASSVIGGDYNSPLHF.

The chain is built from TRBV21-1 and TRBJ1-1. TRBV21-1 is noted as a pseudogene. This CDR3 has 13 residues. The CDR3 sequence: CASSHHSEPEAFF. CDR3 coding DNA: TGTGCCAGCAGCCACCACTCCGAACCTGAAGCTTTCTTT.

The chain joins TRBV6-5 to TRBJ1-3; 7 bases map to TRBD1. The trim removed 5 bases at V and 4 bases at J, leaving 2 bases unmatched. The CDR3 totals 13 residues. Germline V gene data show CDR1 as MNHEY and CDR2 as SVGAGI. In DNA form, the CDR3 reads TGTGCCAGCAGTCCGGACAGGGGAAACACCATATATTTT. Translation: CASSPDRGNTIYF.

CDR3 DNA sequence: TGCGCCAGCCGGGAAGGGACTAGCGGCCAATACGAGCAGTACTTC. It yields the protein CASREGTSGQYEQYF. This chain connects TRBV10-2 to TRBJ2-7, with 11 positions matching TRBD2. V was pared by 8 bases and J by 4 bases, with 10 bases of the junction left unmatched. This CDR3 is 15 amino acids long. Germline CDR1 WSHSY, CDR2 SAAADI.

CDR3 sequence (DNA): TGTGCCAGCAGTTTACTGAGCGGGGGCACAGATACGCAGTATTTT. Translation: CASSLLSGGTDTQYF. The chain carries TRBV28 and TRBJ2-3; 7 nucleotides align to TRBD2. After removal of 2 bases from V and 1 base from J, the junction contained 3 bases not matched to a gene. Germline assignment: CDR1 MDHEN and CDR2 SYDVKM. The CDR3 sequence is 15 residues long.

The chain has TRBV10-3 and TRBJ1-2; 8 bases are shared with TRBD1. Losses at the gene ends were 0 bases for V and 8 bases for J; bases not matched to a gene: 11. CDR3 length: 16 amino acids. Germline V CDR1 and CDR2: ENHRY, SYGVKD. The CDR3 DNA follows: TGTGCCATCAGTGAGTCGAAAGGAGGGACAGGAGGGGGCTACACCTTC. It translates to CAISESKGGTGGGYTF.

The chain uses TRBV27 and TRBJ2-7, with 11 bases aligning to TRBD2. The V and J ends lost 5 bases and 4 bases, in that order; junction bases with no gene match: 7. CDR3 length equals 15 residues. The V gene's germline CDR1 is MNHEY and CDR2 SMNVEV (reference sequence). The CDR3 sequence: CASSVGTSGLYEQYF. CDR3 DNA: TGTGCCAGCAGTGTCGGGACTAGCGGTTTATACGAGCAGTACTTC.

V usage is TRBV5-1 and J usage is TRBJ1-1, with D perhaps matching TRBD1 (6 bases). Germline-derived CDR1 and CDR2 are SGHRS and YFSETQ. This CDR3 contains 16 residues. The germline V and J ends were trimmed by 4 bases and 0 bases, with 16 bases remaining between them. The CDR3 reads CASSPRGTGMNTEAFF. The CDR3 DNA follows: TGCGCCAGCAGCCCACGGGGAACAGGGATGAACACTGAAGCTTTCTTT.

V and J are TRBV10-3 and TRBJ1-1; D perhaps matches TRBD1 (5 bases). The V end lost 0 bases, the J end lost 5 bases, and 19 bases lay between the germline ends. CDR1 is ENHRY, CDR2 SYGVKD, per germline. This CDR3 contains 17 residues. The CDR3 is CAISESGGLAGRTEAFF. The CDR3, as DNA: TGTGCCATCAGTGAGTCGGGGGGTCTGGCGGGACGGACTGAAGCTTTCTTT.

DNA for the CDR3: TGCAGTGCTAGTAAGCCGGGGGAGAGCTCCTACAATGAGCAGTTCTTC. It encodes CSASKPGESSYNEQFF. V and J are TRBV20-1 and TRBJ2-1; D is perhaps TRBD2 (6 bases). Trimming shortened V by 3 bases and J by 0 bases, and 15 bases separated the two germline ends. The CDR3 has 16 residues. Germline CDR1 is DFQATT and CDR2 is SNEGSKA (reference sequence).